This T cell receptor (beta chain) was retrieved from a study of T cell changes during pregnancy in multiple sclerosis. Here immunoSEQ multiplex PCR was the method, and the copy in TCRdb shows in-frame clones only, minus some. Of about 120,000 clones in the sample, 80% to 95% were seen once. Looked up from germline, CDR1 is MDHEN and CDR2 is SYDVKM. The CDR3 spans 15 residues. Germline trimming cut 4 bases from V and 2 bases from J; bases unmatched to any gene: 4. Material: peripheral blood, obtained in the third trimester of pregnancy. The chain has TRBV28 and TRBJ1-5; 8 bases are a match to TRBD1. This sequence originates from a female donor with multiple sclerosis, enrolled in a pregnancy study. The CDR3 DNA is TGTGCCAGCAGTTCCCACAGGGGGGGCAATCAGCCCCAGCATTTT. Encoded protein: CASSSHRGGNQPQHF. The variable domain in full, with the rest retrieved from reference TRBV28 and TRBJ1-5, is DVKVTQSSRYLVKRTGEKVFLECVQDMDHENMFWYRQDPGLGLRLIYFSYDVKMKEKGDIPEGYSVSREKKERFSLILESASTNQTSMYLCASSSHRGGNQPQHFGDGTRLSIL.